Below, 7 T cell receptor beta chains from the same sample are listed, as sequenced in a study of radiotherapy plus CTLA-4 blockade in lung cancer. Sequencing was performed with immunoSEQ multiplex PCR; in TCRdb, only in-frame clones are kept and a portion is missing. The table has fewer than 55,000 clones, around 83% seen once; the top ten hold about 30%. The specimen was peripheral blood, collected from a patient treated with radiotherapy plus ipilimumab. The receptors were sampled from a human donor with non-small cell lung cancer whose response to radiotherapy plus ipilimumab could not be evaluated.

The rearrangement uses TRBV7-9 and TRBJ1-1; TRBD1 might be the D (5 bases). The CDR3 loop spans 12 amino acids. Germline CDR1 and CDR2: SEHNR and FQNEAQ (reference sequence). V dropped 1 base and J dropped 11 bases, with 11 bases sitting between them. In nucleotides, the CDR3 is TGTGCCAGCAGCTTAGAGGCCAGGGTGGCTTTCTTT. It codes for CASSLEARVAFF.

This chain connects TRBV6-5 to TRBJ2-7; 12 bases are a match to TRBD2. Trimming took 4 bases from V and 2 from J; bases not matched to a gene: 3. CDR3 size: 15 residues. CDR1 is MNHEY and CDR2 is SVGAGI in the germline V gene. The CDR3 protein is CASSFRLAGAYEQYF. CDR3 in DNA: TGTGCCAGCAGTTTCCGACTAGCGGGGGCCTACGAGCAGTACTTC.

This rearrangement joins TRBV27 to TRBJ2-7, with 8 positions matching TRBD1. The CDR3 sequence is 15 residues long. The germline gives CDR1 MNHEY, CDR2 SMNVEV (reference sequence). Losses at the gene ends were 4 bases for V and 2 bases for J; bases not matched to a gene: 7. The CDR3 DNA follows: TGTGCCAGCAGTTCGCCTGGACAGGGTACCTACGAGCAGTACTTC. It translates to CASSSPGQGTYEQYF.

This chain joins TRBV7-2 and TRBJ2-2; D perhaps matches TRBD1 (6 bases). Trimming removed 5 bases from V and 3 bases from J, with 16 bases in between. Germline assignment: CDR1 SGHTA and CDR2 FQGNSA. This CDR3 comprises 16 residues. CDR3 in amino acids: CASSAQGSMDTGELFF. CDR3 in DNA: TGTGCCAGCAGCGCACAGGGTTCGATGGACACCGGGGAGCTGTTTTTT.

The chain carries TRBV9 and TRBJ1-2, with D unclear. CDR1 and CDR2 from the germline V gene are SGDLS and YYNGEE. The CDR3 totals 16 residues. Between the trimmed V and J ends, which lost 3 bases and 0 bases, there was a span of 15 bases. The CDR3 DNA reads TGTGCCAGCAGCGCAGCGTTCCAACCTCCTAACTATGGCTACACCTTC. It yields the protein CASSAAFQPPNYGYTF.

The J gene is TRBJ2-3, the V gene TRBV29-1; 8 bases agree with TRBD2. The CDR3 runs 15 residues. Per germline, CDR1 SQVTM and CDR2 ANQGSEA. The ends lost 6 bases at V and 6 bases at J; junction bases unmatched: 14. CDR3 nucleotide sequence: TGCAGCGTCTCTCCTACAGCGGGAGTTGGGGATACGCAGTATTTT. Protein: CSVSPTAGVGDTQYF.

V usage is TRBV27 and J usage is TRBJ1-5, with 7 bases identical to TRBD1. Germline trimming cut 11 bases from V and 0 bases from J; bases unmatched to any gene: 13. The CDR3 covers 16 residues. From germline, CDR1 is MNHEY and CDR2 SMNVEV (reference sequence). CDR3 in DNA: TGTGCCGGAAAGGCTGGACAGGAAAATAGCAATCAGCCCCAGCATTTT. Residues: CAGKAGQENSNQPQHF.